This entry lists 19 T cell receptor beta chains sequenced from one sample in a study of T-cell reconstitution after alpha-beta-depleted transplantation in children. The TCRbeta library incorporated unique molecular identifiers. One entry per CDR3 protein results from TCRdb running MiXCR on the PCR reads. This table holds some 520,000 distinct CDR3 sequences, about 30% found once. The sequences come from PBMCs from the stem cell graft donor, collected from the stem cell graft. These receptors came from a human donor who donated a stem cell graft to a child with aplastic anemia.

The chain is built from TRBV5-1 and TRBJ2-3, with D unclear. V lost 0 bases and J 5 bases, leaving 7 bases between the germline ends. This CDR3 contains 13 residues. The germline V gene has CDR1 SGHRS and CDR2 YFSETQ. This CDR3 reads CASSLGVGDTQYF. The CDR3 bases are TGCGCCAGCAGCTTGGGAGTGGGAGATACGCAGTATTTT.

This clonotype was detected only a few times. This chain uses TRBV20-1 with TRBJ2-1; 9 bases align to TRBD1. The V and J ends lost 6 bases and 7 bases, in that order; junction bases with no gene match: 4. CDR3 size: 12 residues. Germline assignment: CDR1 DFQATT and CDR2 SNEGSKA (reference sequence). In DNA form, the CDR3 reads TGCAGTGCCCCGGACAGGGGTAATGAGCAGTTCTTC. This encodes CSAPDRGNEQFF.

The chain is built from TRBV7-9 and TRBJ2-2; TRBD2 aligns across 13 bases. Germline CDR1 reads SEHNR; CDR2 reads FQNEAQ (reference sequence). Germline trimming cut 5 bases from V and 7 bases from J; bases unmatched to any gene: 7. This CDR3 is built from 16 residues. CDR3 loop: CASSLGLAGAGGELFF. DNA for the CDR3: TGTGCCAGCAGCCTTGGACTAGCGGGAGCAGGCGGGGAGCTGTTTTTT.

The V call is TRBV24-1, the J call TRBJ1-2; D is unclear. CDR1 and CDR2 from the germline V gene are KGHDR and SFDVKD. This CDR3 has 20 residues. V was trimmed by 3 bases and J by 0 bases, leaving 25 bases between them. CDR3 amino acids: CATSDPPGGQVYHANYGYTF. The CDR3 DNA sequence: TGTGCCACCAGTGATCCCCCCGGAGGGCAGGTTTATCACGCTAACTATGGCTACACCTTC.

The CDR3 bases are TGTGCCAGCAGCTTTTCCCAGACAGACAGCTCCTACGAGCAGTACTTC. Its translation: CASSFSQTDSSYEQYF. The chain employs TRBV7-9 and TRBJ2-7, with D tentatively TRBD1 (5 bases). CDR1 and CDR2 from the germline V gene are SEHNR and FQNEAQ (reference sequence). Deletions cut 3 bases from V and 0 bases from J, with 15 bases between. The CDR3 consists of 16 residues.

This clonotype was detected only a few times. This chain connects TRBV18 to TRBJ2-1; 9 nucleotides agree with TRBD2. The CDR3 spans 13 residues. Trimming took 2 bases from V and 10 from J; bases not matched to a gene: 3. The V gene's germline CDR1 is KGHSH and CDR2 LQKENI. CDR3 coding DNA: TGTGCCAGCTCACCATCAGGACTAGCGGAGCAGTTCTTC. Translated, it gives CASSPSGLAEQFF.

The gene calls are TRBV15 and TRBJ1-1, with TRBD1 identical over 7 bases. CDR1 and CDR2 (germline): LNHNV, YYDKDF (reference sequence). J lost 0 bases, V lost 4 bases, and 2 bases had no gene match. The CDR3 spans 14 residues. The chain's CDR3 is CATSNRGMNTEAFF. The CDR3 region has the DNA TGTGCCACCAGCAACAGGGGTATGAACACTGAAGCTTTCTTT.

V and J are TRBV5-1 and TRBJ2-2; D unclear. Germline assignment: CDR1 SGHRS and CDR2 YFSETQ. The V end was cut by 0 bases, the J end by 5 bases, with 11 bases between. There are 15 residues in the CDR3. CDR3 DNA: TGCGCCAGCAGCTTGGCCGTGGCGGAGACCGGGGAGCTGTTTTTT. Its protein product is CASSLAVAETGELFF.

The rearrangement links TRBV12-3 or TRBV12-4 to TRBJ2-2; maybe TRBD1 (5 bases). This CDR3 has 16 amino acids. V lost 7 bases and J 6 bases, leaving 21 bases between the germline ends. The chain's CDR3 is CASTPTGDLRSGELFF. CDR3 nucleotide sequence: TGTGCCAGCACCCCAACAGGTGATCTTCGTTCCGGGGAGCTGTTTTTT.

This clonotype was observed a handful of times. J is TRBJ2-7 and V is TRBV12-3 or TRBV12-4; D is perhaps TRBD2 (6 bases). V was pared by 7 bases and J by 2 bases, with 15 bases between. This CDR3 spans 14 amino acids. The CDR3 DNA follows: TGTGCCAGCAACCCCTCTTCGGGAGCCTACGAGCAGTACTTC. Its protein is CASNPSSGAYEQYF.

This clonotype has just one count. The CDR3 DNA follows: TGTGCCACCAGTGGACTAGCGGCCAGCTCCTACAATGAGCAGTTCTTC. Translating it yields CATSGLAASSYNEQFF. The chain recombines TRBV24-1 with TRBJ2-1; 9 bases line up with TRBD2. Germline CDR1 is KGHDR and CDR2 is SFDVKD. Germline trimming cut 5 bases from V and 0 bases from J; bases unmatched to any gene: 4. This CDR3 comprises 16 residues.

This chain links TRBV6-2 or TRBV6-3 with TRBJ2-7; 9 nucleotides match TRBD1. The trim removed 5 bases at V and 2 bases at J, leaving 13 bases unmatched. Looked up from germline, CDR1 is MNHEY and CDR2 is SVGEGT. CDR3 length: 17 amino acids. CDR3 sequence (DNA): TGTGCCAGCAGTGATGCTCCCGGGACAGGGACCACCTACGAGCAGTACGTC. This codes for CASSDAPGTGTTYEQYV.

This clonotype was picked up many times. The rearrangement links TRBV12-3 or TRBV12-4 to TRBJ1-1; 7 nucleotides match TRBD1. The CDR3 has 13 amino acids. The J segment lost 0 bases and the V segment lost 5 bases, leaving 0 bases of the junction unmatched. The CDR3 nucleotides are TGTGCCAGCAGTACAGGGGTGAACACTGAAGCTTTCTTT. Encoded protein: CASSTGVNTEAFF.

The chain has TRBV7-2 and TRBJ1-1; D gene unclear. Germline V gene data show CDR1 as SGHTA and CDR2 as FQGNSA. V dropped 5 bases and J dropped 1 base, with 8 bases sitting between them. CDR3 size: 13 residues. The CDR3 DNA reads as TGTGCCAGCAGCCCCCGAACGAACACTGAAGCTTTCTTT. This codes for CASSPRTNTEAFF.

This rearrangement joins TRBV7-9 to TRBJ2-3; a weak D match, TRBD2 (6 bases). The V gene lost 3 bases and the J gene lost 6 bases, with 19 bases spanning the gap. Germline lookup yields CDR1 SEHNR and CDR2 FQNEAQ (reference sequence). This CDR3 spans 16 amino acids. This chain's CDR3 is CASSLAPGGWSDTQYF. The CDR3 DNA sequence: TGTGCCAGCAGCTTGGCACCCGGGGGATGGTCTGATACGCAGTATTTT.

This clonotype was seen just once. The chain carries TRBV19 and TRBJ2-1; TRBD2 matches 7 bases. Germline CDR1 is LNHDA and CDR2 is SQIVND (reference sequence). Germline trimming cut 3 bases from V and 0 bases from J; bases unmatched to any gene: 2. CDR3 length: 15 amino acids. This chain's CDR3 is CASSMGGDSYNEQFF. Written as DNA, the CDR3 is TGTGCCAGTAGTATGGGGGGGGACTCCTACAATGAGCAGTTCTTC.

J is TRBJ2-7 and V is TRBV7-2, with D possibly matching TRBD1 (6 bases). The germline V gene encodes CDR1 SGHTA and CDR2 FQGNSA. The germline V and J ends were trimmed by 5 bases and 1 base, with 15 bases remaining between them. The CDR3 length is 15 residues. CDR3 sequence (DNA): TGTGCCAGCAGCCCTAACAGGGCCGGTTCCTACGAGCAGTACGTC. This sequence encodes CASSPNRAGSYEQYV.

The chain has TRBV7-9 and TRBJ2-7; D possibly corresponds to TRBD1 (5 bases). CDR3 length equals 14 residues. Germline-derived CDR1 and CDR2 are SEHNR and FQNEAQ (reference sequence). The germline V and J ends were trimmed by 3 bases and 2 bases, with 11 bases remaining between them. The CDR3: CASSLKQVPYEQYF. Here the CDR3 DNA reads TGTGCCAGCAGCTTGAAACAGGTGCCCTACGAGCAGTACTTC.

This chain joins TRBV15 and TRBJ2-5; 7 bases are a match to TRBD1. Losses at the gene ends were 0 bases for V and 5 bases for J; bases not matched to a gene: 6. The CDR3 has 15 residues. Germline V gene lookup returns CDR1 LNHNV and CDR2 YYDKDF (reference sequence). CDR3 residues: CATSREGQVTETQYF. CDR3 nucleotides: TGTGCCACCAGCAGAGAAGGACAGGTGACGGAGACCCAGTACTTC.